Presented here are 6 T cell receptor beta chains from one specimen sequenced in a study of T cells in Graves' hyperthyroidism and ophthalmopathy. Amplification of TCR beta CDR3 regions used RNA as the template. The TCR CDR3 first-round RT-PCR relied on the HTBI primer set. Via MiXCR, TCRdb re-called the multiplex PCR reads, giving one row per CDR3 protein. The sample consists of hundreds of thousands of distinct CDR3 sequences, about 24% of them appearing once. The sequencing sample was made of blood. The receptor source for this set is a woman aged 40 to 50 with Graves' ophthalmopathy.

At least ten counts were recorded for this clonotype. This chain uses TRBV7-6 with TRBJ2-7; 8 bases are a match to TRBD1. With 5 bases clipped from V and 7 bases from J, the junction kept 10 bases outside the gene matches. This CDR3 region has 14 residues. In germline, CDR1 is SGHVS, CDR2 FNYEAQ. The CDR3 spells CASSAQDRGREQYF. In nucleotides, the CDR3 is TGTGCCAGCAGCGCGCAAGACAGGGGTCGGGAGCAGTACTTC.

The chain has TRBV6-1 and TRBJ2-7; tentatively, D is TRBD1 or TRBD2 (5 bases each). V dropped 5 bases and J dropped 6 bases, with 14 bases sitting between them. The CDR3 is 13 amino acids. Germline V gene sequence: CDR1 MNHNS, CDR2 SASEGT. CDR3 sequence: CASSRFTGAEQYF. CDR3 nucleotide sequence: TGTGCCAGCAGTCGATTTACCGGGGCCGAGCAGTACTTC.

The table lists this clonotype with many counts. V usage is TRBV6-5 and J usage is TRBJ2-7; 7 nucleotides match TRBD1. The V segment lost 0 bases and the J segment 6 bases; nucleotides outside the gene matches: 5. This CDR3 spans 14 amino acids. Looked up from germline, CDR1 is MNHEY and CDR2 is SVGAGI. CDR3 bases: TGTGCCAGCAGTTACTCGACAGGGCCTGGCGAGCAGTACTTC. Encoded protein: CASSYSTGPGEQYF.

This clonotype appeared many times. The V call is TRBV6-5, the J call TRBJ1-2, with D unclear. Between the trimmed V and J ends, which lost 0 bases and 2 bases, there was a span of 7 bases. CDR1 is MNHEY, CDR2 SVGAGI, per germline. The CDR3 length is 14 residues. The CDR3 DNA reads TGTGCCAGCAGTTACTCTGTGGGCAACTATGGCTACACCTTC. Amino acid sequence: CASSYSVGNYGYTF.

Ten or more counts support this clonotype. The chain combines TRBV28 with TRBJ1-2; D unclear. The CDR3 covers 13 residues. Per germline, CDR1 MDHEN and CDR2 SYDVKM. Trimming shortened V by 3 bases and J by 7 bases, and 12 bases separated the two germline ends. The CDR3 protein is CASSFNRGSGYTF. CDR3 DNA: TGTGCCAGCAGTTTCAATCGAGGCAGTGGCTACACCTTC.

The sample holds many counts of this clonotype. The V call is TRBV6-5, the J call TRBJ2-7; 7 bases fit TRBD1. The J segment lost 7 bases and the V segment lost 2 bases, leaving 14 bases of the junction unmatched. From germline, CDR1 is MNHEY and CDR2 SVGAGI. The CDR3 spans 16 residues. The CDR3 region is CASSYPQGPLPGEQYF. CDR3 nucleotide sequence: TGTGCCAGCAGTTACCCACAGGGGCCCCTGCCGGGAGAGCAGTACTTC.